This record looks at one T cell receptor beta chain sequence and its context. Its antigen is unidentified. This specimen belongs to a study of human T cells and chemical hapten exposure. Blood, whole and unfractionated, served as the source for total RNA extraction. Individual cDNA molecules (in the library) carried attached unique molecular identifiers. TCRdb used MiXCR to reprocess the 5' RACE reads, holding one entry per CDR3 protein. Of 110,000 or so distinct CDR3 sequences in the sample, approximately 20% were seen once. The study's findings and limits: TCRs at a frequency above 1 in 1000 stayed unchanged with DPC sensitization.

This CDR3 is 12 amino acids long. Trimming cost V 4 bases and J 0 bases, with 4 bases left between them. Germline lookup yields CDR1 SGHRS and CDR2 YFSETQ. The TCR sequence derives from a human donor in good health. This sequence joins TRBV5-1 and TRBJ2-5; D not resolved. This CDR3 reads CASSQDQETQYF. The DNA of the CDR3 is TGCGCCAGCAGCCAGGACCAAGAGACCCAGTACTTC. Supplemented by reference TRBV5-1 and TRBJ2-5, the full variable domain reads KAGVTQTPRYLIKTRGQQVTLSCSPISGHRSVSWYQQTPGQGLQFLFEYFSETQRNKGNFPGRFSGRQFSNSRSEMNVSTLELGDSALYLCASSQDQETQYFGPGTRLLVL.